The T cell receptor beta chain described here comes from a study of blood T cell repertoires in COVID-19. Study-wide background: Acute-phase and convalescent COVID-19 samples originated in the United States, Italy and Spain. PBMCs, B-cell-depleted T cells, or T cells were the source of the cDNA or gDNA that made up the material.

J gave up 6 bases and V 6 bases, and 7 bases lay outside the gene matches. The germline V gene has CDR1 MNHEY and CDR2 SVGAGI. There are 13 residues in the CDR3. How the authors handled the data: The authors estimated nucleated cell counts from reference gene primer amplification. Libraries were prepared by immunoSEQ multiplex PCR; TCRdb keeps only in-frame clonotypes and omits some of them. The DNA gave D and trimming, while V, J and clone size come from that table. The data contain some 250,000 clones, about 70% of them singletons. Sequences were obtained from peripheral blood. This clonotype was obtained from a woman aged 80 or older with acute or convalescent COVID-19. The rearrangement joins TRBV6-5 to TRBJ1-2, with 7 nucleotides matching TRBD1. The CDR3 DNA follows: TGTGCCAGCAGAGGAGACAGGGCTCATGGCTACACCTTC. Translating it yields CASRGDRAHGYTF.